This TCR beta chain appears in the sequencing data of a study of T cells in Graves' hyperthyroidism and ophthalmopathy. As for the study in general: Peripheral blood was drawn at first diagnosis, prior to all treatment. Study-wide results and caveats: Expanded thyroid clonotypes (above 0.001) were mostly also found in blood.

Any patient presenting with uncontrolled infection, other autoimmune disease, pregnancy or lactation was left out. The study based diagnoses on clinical symptoms, serum thyroxine and TRAb, thyroid ultrasound and orbital computed tomography. Amplification of TCR beta CDR3 regions used RNA as the template. HTBI primers were used for first-round RT-PCR of the TCR CDR3. MiXCR was run by TCRdb on the multiplex PCR reads, yielding one entry per CDR3 protein. Of 350,000 to 500,000 distinct CDR3 sequences listed, roughly an eighth are singletons. Of note for this clonotype: Its antigen remains unknown.

Germline CDR1 and CDR2: MDHEN and SYDVKM. The CDR3 consists of 14 residues. The trim removed 8 bases at V and 3 bases at J, leaving 4 bases unmatched. V is TRBV28 and J is TRBJ2-6; 7 bases are a match to TRBD1. Material: blood. This receptor was obtained from a woman under 30 with Graves' hyperthyroidism. CDR3: CASLRQGGANVLTF. Here the CDR3 DNA reads TGTGCCAGCCTAAGACAGGGTGGGGCCAACGTCCTGACTTTC.